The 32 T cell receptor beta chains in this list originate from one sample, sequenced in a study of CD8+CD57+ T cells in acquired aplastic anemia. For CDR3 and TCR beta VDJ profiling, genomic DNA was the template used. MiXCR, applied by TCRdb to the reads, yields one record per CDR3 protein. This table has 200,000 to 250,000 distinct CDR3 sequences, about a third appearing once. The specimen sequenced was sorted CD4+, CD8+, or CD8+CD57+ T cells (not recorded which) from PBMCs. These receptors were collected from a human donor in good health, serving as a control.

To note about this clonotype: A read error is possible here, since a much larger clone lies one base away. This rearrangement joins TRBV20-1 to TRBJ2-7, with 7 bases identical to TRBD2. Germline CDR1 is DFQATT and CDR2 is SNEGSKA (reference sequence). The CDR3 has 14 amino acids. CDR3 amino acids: CSATWGRAPYEQCF. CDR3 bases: TGCAGTGCTACTTGGGGGAGGGCCCCATACGAGCAGTGCTTC.

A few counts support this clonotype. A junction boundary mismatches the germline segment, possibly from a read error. DNA for the CDR3: TGTGCCACCAGTGACAAGGGACTAGCGAGTTTT. It encodes CATSDKGLASF. This chain uses TRBV24-1 with TRBJ1-3; a possible D gene is TRBD1 (5 bases). CDR3 length: 11 residues. From germline, CDR1 is KGHDR and CDR2 SFDVKD.

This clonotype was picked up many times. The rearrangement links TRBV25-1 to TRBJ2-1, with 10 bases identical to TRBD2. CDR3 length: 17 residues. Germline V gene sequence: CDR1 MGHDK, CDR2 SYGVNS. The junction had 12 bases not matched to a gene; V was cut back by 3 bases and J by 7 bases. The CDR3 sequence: CASSEPTGTSVRNEQFF. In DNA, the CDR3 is TGTGCCAGCAGTGAGCCCACCGGGACTAGCGTTCGGAATGAGCAGTTCTTC.

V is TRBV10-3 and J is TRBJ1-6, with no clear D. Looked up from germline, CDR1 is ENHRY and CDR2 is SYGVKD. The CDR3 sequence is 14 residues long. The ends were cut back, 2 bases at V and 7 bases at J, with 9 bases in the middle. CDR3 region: CAISESTVNSPLHF. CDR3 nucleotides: TGTGCCATCAGTGAGAGCACAGTGAATTCACCCCTCCACTTT.

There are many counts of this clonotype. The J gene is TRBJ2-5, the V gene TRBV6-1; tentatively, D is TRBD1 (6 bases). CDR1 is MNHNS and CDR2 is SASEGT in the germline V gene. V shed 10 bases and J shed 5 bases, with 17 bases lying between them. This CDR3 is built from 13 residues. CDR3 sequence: CATRTDGQETQYF. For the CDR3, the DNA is TGTGCCACACGGACAGATGGGCAGGAGACCCAGTACTTC.

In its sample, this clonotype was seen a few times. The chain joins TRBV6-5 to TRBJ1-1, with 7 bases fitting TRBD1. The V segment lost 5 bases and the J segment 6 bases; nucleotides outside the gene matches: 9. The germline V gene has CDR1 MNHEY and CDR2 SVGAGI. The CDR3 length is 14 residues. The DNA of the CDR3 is TGTGCCAGCAGTGAGCCGACAGGGAGATCTGAAGCTTTCTTT. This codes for CASSEPTGRSEAFF.

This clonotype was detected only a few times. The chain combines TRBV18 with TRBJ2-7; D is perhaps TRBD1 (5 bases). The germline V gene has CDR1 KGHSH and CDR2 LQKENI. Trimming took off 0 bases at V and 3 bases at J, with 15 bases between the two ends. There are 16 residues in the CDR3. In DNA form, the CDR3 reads TGTGCCAGCTCACCACCACACTGGCAGGGCCACTACGAGCAGTACTTC. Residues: CASSPPHWQGHYEQYF. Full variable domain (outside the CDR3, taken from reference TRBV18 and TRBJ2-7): NAGVMQNPRHLVRRRGQEARLRCSPMKGHSHVYWYRQLPEEGLKFMVYLQKENIIDESGMPKERFSAEFPKEGPSILRIQQVVRGDSAAYFCASSPPHWQGHYEQYFGPGTRLTVT.

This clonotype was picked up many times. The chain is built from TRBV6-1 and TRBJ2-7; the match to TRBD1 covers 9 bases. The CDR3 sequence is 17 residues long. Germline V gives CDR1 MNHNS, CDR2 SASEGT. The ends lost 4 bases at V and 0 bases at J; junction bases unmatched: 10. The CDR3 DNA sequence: TGTGCCAGCAGTGCTAATGCTTGGACAGGGGCCTCCTACGAGCAGTACTTC. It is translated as CASSANAWTGASYEQYF.

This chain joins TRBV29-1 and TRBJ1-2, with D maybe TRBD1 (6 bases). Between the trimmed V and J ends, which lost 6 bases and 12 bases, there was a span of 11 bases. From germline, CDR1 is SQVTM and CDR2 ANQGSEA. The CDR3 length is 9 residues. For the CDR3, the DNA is TGCAGCGTAGGCAGGGGCGACACCTTC. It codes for CSVGRGDTF. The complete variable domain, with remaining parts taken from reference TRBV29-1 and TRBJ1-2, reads SAVISQKPSRDICQRGTSLTIQCQVDSQVTMMFWYRQQPGQSLTLIATANQGSEATYESGFVIDKFPISRPNLTFSTLTVSNMSPEDSSIYLCSVGRGDTFGSGTRLTVV.

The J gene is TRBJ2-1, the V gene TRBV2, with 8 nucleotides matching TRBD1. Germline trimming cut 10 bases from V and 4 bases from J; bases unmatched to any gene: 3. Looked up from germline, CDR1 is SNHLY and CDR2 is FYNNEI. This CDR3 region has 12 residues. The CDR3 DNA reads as TGTGCCACGGGACAGGCGTACAATGAGCAGTTCTTC. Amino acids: CATGQAYNEQFF.

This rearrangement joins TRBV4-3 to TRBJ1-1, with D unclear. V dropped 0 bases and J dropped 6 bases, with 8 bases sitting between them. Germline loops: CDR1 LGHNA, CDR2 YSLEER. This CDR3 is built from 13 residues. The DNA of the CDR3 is TGCGCCAGCAGCCAAGATGGGAGGGCTGAAGCTTTCTTT. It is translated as CASSQDGRAEAFF.

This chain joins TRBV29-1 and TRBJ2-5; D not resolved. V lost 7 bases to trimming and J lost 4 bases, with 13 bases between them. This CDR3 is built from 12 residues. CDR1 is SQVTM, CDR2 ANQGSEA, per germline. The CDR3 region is CSAGSTRETQYF. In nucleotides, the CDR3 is TGCAGCGCTGGAAGCACCAGAGAGACCCAGTACTTC.

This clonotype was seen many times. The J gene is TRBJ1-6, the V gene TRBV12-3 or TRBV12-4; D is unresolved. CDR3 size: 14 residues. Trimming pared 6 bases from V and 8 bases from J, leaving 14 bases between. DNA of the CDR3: TGTGCCAGCAGCTGGGAGGCCCGTTATTCACCCCTCCACTTT. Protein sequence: CASSWEARYSPLHF.

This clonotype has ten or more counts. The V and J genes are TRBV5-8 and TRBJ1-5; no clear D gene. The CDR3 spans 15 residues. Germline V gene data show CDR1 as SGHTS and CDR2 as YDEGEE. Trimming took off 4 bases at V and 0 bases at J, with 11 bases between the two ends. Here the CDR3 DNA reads TGTGCCAGCAGCCATGTTAAAGGTAGCAATCAGCCCCAGCATTTT. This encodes CASSHVKGSNQPQHF. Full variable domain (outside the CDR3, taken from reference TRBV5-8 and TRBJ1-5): EAGVTQSPTHLIKTRGQQATLRCSPISGHTSVYWYQQALGLGLQFLLWYDEGEERNRGNFPPRFSGRQFPNYSSELNVNALELEDSALYLCASSHVKGSNQPQHFGDGTRLSIL.

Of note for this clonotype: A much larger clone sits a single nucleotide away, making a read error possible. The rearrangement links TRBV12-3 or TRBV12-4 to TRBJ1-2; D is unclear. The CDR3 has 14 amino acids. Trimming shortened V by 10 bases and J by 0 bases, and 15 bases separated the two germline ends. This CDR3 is CAIKGSRTNYGYTF. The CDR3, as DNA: TGTGCCATCAAAGGGTCACGGACTAACTATGGCTACACCTTC.

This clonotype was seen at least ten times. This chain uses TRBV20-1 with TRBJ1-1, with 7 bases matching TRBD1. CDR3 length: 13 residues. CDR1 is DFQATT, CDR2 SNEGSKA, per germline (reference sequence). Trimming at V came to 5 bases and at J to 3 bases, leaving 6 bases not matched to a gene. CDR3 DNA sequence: TGCAGTGCTCCAGGGGGGGGAGACACTGAAGCTTTCTTT. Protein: CSAPGGGDTEAFF.

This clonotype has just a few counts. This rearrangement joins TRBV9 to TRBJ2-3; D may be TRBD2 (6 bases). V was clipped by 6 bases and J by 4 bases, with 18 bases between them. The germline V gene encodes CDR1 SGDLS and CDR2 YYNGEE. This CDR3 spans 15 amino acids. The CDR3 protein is CASTPDGAGSDTQYF. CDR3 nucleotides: TGTGCCAGCACCCCTGACGGGGCGGGGTCAGATACGCAGTATTTT. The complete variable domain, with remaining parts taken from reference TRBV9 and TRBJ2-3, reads DSGVTQTPKHLITATGQRVTLRCSPRSGDLSVYWYQQSLDQGLQFLIQYYNGEERAKGNILERFSAQQFPDLHSELNLSSLELGDSALYFCASTPDGAGSDTQYFGPGTRLTVL.

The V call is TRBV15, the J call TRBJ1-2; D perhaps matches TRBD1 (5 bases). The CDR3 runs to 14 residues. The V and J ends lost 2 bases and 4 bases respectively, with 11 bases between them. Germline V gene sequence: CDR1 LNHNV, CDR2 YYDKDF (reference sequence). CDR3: CATSRSGAAYGYTF. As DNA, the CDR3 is TGTGCCACCAGCAGATCCGGGGCAGCCTATGGCTACACCTTC.

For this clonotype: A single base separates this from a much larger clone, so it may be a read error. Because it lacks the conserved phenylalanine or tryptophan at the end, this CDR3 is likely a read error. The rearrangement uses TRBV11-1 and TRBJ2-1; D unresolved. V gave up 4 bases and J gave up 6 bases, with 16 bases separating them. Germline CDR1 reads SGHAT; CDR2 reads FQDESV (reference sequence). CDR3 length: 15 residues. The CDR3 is CASSSSREGPNEQFL. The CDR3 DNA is TGTGCCAGCAGCTCCTCCCGAGAAGGGCCCAATGAGCAGTTCCTC.

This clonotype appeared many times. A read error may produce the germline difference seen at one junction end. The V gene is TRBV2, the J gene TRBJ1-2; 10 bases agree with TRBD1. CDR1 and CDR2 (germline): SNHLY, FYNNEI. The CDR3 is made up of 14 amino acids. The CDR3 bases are TGTGCCAGCACTGAAAGGGGGACAGGGGATGGCTACACCTTC. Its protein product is CASTERGTGDGYTF.

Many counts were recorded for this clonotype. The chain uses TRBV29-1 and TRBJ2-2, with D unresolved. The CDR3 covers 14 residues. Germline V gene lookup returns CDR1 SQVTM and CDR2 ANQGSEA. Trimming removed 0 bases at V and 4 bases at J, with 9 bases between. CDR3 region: CSVEDYPGTGELFF. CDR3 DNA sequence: TGCAGCGTTGAAGACTATCCGGGCACCGGGGAGCTGTTTTTT.

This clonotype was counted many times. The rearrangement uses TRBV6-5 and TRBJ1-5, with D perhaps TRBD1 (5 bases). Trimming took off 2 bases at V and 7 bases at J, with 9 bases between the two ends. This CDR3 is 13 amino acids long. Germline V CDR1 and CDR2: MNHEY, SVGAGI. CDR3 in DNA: TGTGCCAGCAGTTACGCCAGGGACCAGCCCCAGCATTTT. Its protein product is CASSYARDQPQHF.

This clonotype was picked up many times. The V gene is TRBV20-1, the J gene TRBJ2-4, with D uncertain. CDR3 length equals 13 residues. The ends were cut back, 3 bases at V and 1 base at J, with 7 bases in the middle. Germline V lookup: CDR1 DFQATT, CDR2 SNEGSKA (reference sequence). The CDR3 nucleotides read TGCAGTGCTAGTCCCGGGGCCAAAAACATTCAGTACTTC. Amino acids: CSASPGAKNIQYF.

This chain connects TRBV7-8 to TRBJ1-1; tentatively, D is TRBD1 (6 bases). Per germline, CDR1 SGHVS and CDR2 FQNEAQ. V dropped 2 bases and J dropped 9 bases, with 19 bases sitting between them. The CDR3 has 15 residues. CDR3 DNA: TGTGCCAGCAGCTTATCGGGGGCCCCGTCAGGAAAAGCTTTCTTT. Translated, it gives CASSLSGAPSGKAFF.

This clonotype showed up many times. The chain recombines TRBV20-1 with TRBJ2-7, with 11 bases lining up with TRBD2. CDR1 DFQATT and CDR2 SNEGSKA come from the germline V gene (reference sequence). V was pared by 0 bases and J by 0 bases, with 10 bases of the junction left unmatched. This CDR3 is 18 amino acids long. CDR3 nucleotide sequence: TGCAGTGCTAGAGATGAAGGACTAGCGGGTACTGGCTCCTACGAGCAGTACTTC. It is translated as CSARDEGLAGTGSYEQYF.

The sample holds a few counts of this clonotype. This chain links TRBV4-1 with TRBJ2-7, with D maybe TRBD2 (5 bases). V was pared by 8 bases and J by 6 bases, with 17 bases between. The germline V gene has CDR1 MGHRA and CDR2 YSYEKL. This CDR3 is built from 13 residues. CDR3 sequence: CASGPRGSAEQYF. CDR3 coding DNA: TGCGCCAGCGGCCCCCGGGGAAGTGCCGAGCAGTACTTC.

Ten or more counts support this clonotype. This CDR3 reads CASTPQREAGNTIYF. The CDR3 nucleotides read TGTGCCAGCACCCCCCAGAGGGAGGCTGGAAACACCATATATTTT. The rearrangement uses TRBV2 and TRBJ1-3; D gene unclear. CDR1 SNHLY and CDR2 FYNNEI come from the germline V gene. V shed 7 bases and J shed 2 bases, with 15 bases lying between them. The CDR3 runs to 15 residues.

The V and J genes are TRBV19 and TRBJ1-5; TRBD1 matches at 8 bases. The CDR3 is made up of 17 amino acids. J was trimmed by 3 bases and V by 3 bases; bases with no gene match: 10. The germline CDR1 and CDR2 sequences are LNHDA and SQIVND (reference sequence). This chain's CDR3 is CASSIGGSGQVNQPQHF. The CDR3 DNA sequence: TGTGCCAGTAGTATTGGGGGGTCGGGACAGGTCAATCAGCCCCAGCATTTT.

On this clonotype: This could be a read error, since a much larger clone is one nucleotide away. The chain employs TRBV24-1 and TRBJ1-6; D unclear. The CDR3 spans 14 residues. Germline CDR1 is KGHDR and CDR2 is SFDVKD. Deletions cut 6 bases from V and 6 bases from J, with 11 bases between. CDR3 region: CATSLRQSNSPLHF. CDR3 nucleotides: TGTGCCACCAGTCTCAGGCAGAGTAATTCACCCCTCCACTTT.

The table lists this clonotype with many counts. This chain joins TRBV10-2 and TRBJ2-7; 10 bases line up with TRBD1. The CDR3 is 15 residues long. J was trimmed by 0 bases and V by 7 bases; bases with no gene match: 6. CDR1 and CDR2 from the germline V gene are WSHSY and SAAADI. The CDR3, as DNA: TGCGCCAGCAACGCCGGGACAGGGGTCTCCTACGAGCAGTACTTC. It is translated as CASNAGTGVSYEQYF.

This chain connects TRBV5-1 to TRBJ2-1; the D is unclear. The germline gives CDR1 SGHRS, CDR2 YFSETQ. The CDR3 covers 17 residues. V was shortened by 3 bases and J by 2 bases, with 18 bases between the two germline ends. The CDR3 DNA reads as TGCGCCAGCAGCTCAGTAGACGGCAGGAAAACCTACAATGAGCAGTTCTTC. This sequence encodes CASSSVDGRKTYNEQFF.

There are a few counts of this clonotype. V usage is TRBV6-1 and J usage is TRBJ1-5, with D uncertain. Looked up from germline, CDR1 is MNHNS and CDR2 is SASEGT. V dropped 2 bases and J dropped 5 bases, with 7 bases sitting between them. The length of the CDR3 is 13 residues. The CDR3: CASSETSYQPQHF. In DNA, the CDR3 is TGTGCCAGCAGTGAAACCAGCTATCAGCCCCAGCATTTT.